These T cell receptor beta chains were read from a single sample in a study of shared clonotypes between healthy human individuals. Using immunoSEQ multiplex PCR, the repertoire was profiled, and TCRdb retains in-frame clones only, with some absent. The table records about 680,000 clones, approximately 74% of them present only once. Sequences were obtained from memory CD4+ T cells sorted from blood. The receptors derive from a young woman in good health. CDR3s leave out the opening cysteine and the closing phenylalanine or tryptophan.

CDR3 protein: SVTGTSGSWDIQY; V gene: TRBV29-1; J gene: TRBJ2-4
CDR3 protein: ASSPQYEQY; V gene: TRBV11-2; J gene: TRBJ2-7
CDR3 protein: ASSLKRALYEQY; V gene: TRBV11-3; J gene: TRBJ2-7
CDR3 protein: ASSSPISIYSNQPQH; V gene: TRBV28; J gene: TRBJ1-5
CDR3 protein: ASSPGTEATGELF; V gene: TRBV5-1; J gene: TRBJ2-2
CDR3 protein: AISESPELSGANVLT; V gene: TRBV10-3; J gene: TRBJ2-6
CDR3 protein: ASSGSNLETQY; V gene: TRBV2; J gene: TRBJ2-5
CDR3 protein: ASSRVAAGGTGELF; V gene: TRBV4-1; J gene: TRBJ2-2
CDR3 protein: ASSEVGQGPYEQY; V gene: TRBV6-1; J gene: TRBJ2-7
CDR3 protein: ASSDPSGSSYEQY; V gene: TRBV28; J gene: TRBJ2-7
CDR3 protein: ASSQVRDTYNEQF; V gene: TRBV4-1; J gene: TRBJ2-1
CDR3 protein: ASSYVDRGYTEAF; V gene: TRBV6-6; J gene: TRBJ1-1
CDR3 protein: ASSLWRAGEETQY; V gene: TRBV7-3; J gene: TRBJ2-5
CDR3 protein: ASSLREGVRSTQY; V gene: TRBV11-2; J gene: TRBJ2-5
CDR3 protein: SVETGLAVTSTDTQY; V gene: TRBV29-1; J gene: TRBJ2-3
CDR3 protein: ASSIAPQGAGTGELF; V gene: TRBV19; J gene: TRBJ2-2
CDR3 protein: ASSLGTTDNEQF; V gene: TRBV7-9; J gene: TRBJ2-1
CDR3 protein: ASSTTRVLGGNTIY; V gene: TRBV28; J gene: TRBJ1-3
CDR3 protein: ASSPIAGGNYEQY; V gene: TRBV18; J gene: TRBJ2-7
CDR3 protein: ASLTSPGNTGELF; V gene: TRBV18; J gene: TRBJ2-2
CDR3 protein: ASSIGPGQETQY; V gene: TRBV19; J gene: TRBJ2-5
CDR3 protein: ASSETVSGNTIY; V gene: TRBV9; J gene: TRBJ1-3